This passage covers 22 T cell receptor beta chains from one sample sequenced in a study of blood T cell repertoires in COVID-19. The assay was immunoSEQ multiplex PCR, and TCRdb's table has in-frame clones only and misses some. The table has about 210,000 clones, approximately 83% seen once. Sequences were obtained from peripheral blood. All receptors derive from a woman aged 35 to 49 with active or convalescent COVID-19.

The chain joins TRBV24-1 to TRBJ1-1; no clear D. The CDR3 totals 13 residues. Germline CDR1 KGHDR, CDR2 SFDVKD. V was shortened by 4 bases and J by 13 bases, with 18 bases between the two germline ends. Written as DNA, the CDR3 is TGTGCCACCAGTGAGAGAAGGAGAGGCGTCTATTTCTTT. Translating it yields CATSERRRGVYFF.

The chain has TRBV19 and TRBJ1-5; perhaps TRBD1 as D (6 bases). Trimming cost V 3 bases and J 0 bases, with 9 bases left between them. The CDR3 runs 15 residues. Looked up from germline, CDR1 is LNHDA and CDR2 is SQIVND (reference sequence). The CDR3 protein is CASSMGHYSNQPQHF. The CDR3 DNA follows: TGTGCCAGTAGTATGGGACACTATAGCAATCAGCCCCAGCATTTT.

The genes are TRBV11-3 and TRBJ1-2, with TRBD1 as a possible D gene (5 bases). Trimming stripped 5 bases from V and 0 bases from J, with 7 bases between. CDR1 and CDR2 (germline): SGHNT, YENEEA. The CDR3 covers 13 residues. The CDR3 DNA sequence: TGTGCCAGCAGCCCCAGGGCTAACTATGGCTACACCTTC. Protein product: CASSPRANYGYTF.

V and J are TRBV13 and TRBJ1-3; D gene unclear. CDR1 is PRHDT, CDR2 FYEKMQ, per germline (reference sequence). This CDR3 has 15 residues. V lost 3 bases and J lost 0, with 9 bases in between. DNA of the CDR3: TGTGCCAGCAGCTTTGACGGACTCTCTGGAAACACCATATATTTT. Translation: CASSFDGLSGNTIYF. The variable domain in full, with the rest retrieved from reference TRBV13 and TRBJ1-3, is AAGVIQSPRHLIKEKRETATLKCYPIPRHDTVYWYQQGPGQDPQFLISFYEKMQSDKGSIPDRFSAQQFSDYHSELNMSSLELGDSALYFCASSFDGLSGNTIYFGEGSWLTVV.

This clone was detected a few times. The chain is built from TRBV29-1 and TRBJ1-2; tentative D call: TRBD1 (5 bases). With 4 bases removed from V and 9 bases from J, the gap between germline ends came to 12 bases. The CDR3 loop spans 11 amino acids. Germline V CDR1 and CDR2: SQVTM, ANQGSEA. The CDR3 sequence: CSVGAGLSYTF. The CDR3 nucleotides read TGCAGCGTTGGAGCAGGGTTAAGCTACACCTTC.

J is TRBJ1-1 and V is TRBV7-3, with D possibly being TRBD1 (5 bases). The V gene lost 5 bases and the J gene lost 0 bases, with 13 bases spanning the gap. CDR3 length: 15 residues. The germline CDR1 and CDR2 sequences are SGHTA and FQGTGA. The CDR3 reads CASSPPGDMNTEAFF. As DNA, the CDR3 is TGTGCCAGCAGCCCACCGGGGGATATGAACACTGAAGCTTTCTTT.

The rearrangement links TRBV18 to TRBJ2-7; D perhaps matches TRBD2 (5 bases). CDR1 and CDR2 (germline): KGHSH, LQKENI. The V end lost 3 bases, the J end lost 3 bases, and 18 bases lay between the germline ends. This CDR3 comprises 16 residues. In nucleotides, the CDR3 is TGTGCCAGCTCACCTCCGAACCGGGATACCAACTACGAGCAGTACTTC. Translating it yields CASSPPNRDTNYEQYF.

There are a few counts of this clone. V is TRBV19 and J is TRBJ1-5; D perhaps matches TRBD1 (5 bases). The CDR3 is 13 residues long. Germline V gene data show CDR1 as LNHDA and CDR2 as SQIVND (reference sequence). Trimming took 7 bases from V and 5 from J, leaving 12 bases between them. CDR3 sequence (DNA): TGTGCCAGTATTGGGGCAGGGTATCAGCCCCAGCATTTT. Protein: CASIGAGYQPQHF.

This sequence joins TRBV4-2 and TRBJ2-3; 9 bases map to TRBD2. The trim removed 6 bases at V and 6 bases at J, leaving 7 bases unmatched. Germline values: CDR1 LGHNA, CDR2 YNFKEQ. This CDR3 region has 14 residues. As DNA, the CDR3 is TGTGCCAGCAGGCGGGAGGGCGGGACGGATACGCAGTATTTT. Its protein is CASRREGGTDTQYF.

The rearrangement joins TRBV6-2 or TRBV6-3 to TRBJ2-7; 8 bases align to TRBD1. This CDR3 contains 14 residues. Germline CDR1 MNHEY, CDR2 SVGEGT. V lost 2 bases, J lost 6 bases, and 6 bases stayed unmatched. The CDR3 coding sequence is TGTGCCAGCAGTTACCCAGGGGGCTCTTCCGAGCAGTACTTC. It specifies CASSYPGGSSEQYF.

Written as DNA, the CDR3 is TGTGCCAGCCGGACAGAGATGGACAATGAGCAGTTCTTC. It translates to CASRTEMDNEQFF. The genes are TRBV2 and TRBJ2-1, with D possibly being TRBD1 (6 bases). Trimming cost V 8 bases and J 5 bases, with 13 bases left between them. CDR1 and CDR2 from the germline V gene are SNHLY and FYNNEI. There are 13 residues in the CDR3.

The chain couples TRBV14 to TRBJ1-1, with D possibly matching TRBD1 (6 bases). The germline V gene encodes CDR1 SGHDN and CDR2 FVKESK. The CDR3 has 18 residues. V was trimmed by 0 bases and J by 6 bases, leaving 23 bases between them. The CDR3 loop is CASSQDPLLTLQGPEAFF. DNA for the CDR3: TGTGCCAGCAGCCAAGATCCCCTATTGACACTACAGGGACCTGAAGCTTTCTTT.

V usage is TRBV9 and J usage is TRBJ1-2, with 8 bases aligning to TRBD1. J gave up 1 base and V 9 bases, and 11 bases lay outside the gene matches. Germline assignment: CDR1 SGDLS and CDR2 YYNGEE. This CDR3 spans 15 amino acids. CDR3 protein: CAKKTWDRHNYGYTF. DNA for the CDR3: TGTGCCAAAAAGACTTGGGACAGGCATAACTATGGCTACACCTTC.

The chain carries TRBV2 and TRBJ1-5; 7 nucleotides line up with TRBD1. Germline V gene data show CDR1 as SNHLY and CDR2 as FYNNEI. J lost 1 base, V lost 6 bases, and 6 bases had no gene match. The CDR3 is 15 residues long. CDR3 residues: CASRDRTGSNQPQHF. The CDR3 DNA follows: TGTGCCAGCAGAGATAGGACAGGCAGCAATCAGCCCCAGCATTTT. The full variable domain, with the rest looked up from reference TRBV2 and TRBJ1-5, is EPEVTQTPSHQVTQMGQEVILRCVPISNHLYFYWYRQILGQKVEFLVSFYNNEISEKSEIFDDQFSVERPDGSNFTLKIRSTKLEDSAMYFCASRDRTGSNQPQHFGDGTRLSIL.

The rearrangement joins TRBV6-5 to TRBJ1-2, with 8 bases fitting TRBD1. CDR1 MNHEY and CDR2 SVGAGI come from the germline V gene. V was clipped by 2 bases and J by 3 bases; unmatched bases: 2. The CDR3 is 14 amino acids. The CDR3 DNA sequence: TGTGCCAGCAGTTACGACAGGGGAGACTATGGCTACACCTTC. Translation gives CASSYDRGDYGYTF.

The V call is TRBV11-2, the J call TRBJ2-1; 13 nucleotides match TRBD2. CDR3 length: 16 amino acids. Germline loops: CDR1 SGHAT, CDR2 FQNNGV. The ends lost 5 bases at V and 5 bases at J; junction bases unmatched: 6. The CDR3 loop is CASSILGLAGDNEQFF. The CDR3 bases are TGTGCCAGCAGCATACTAGGACTAGCGGGAGACAATGAGCAGTTCTTC.

This sequence joins TRBV18 and TRBJ1-4, with TRBD1 identical over 7 bases. Germline CDR1 is KGHSH and CDR2 is LQKENI. V shed 4 bases, J shed 7 bases, and the junction held 9 bases outside the gene matches. CDR3 size: 15 residues. The chain's CDR3 is CASSLSSGGSEKLFF. The CDR3, as DNA: TGTGCCAGCTCACTATCCTCAGGGGGGAGTGAAAAACTGTTTTTT.

This clone was seen a few times. The chain uses TRBV6-1 and TRBJ2-7; 10 bases agree with TRBD2. J lost 1 base, V lost 3 bases, and 3 bases had no gene match. The CDR3 has 15 amino acids. Germline CDR1 MNHNS, CDR2 SASEGT. CDR3 loop: CASSDSAGGSYEQYF. The CDR3 DNA reads TGTGCCAGCAGTGATTCAGCGGGAGGGTCCTACGAGCAGTACTTC.

The genes are TRBV28 and TRBJ1-1, with a weak D call TRBD1 (5 bases). Germline CDR1 is MDHEN and CDR2 is SYDVKM. Trimming pared 8 bases from V and 1 base from J, leaving 14 bases between. The CDR3 sequence is 14 residues long. This chain's CDR3 is CASSIQGWNTEAFF. The DNA for the CDR3 is TGTGCCAGCTCGATCCAGGGTTGGAACACTGAAGCTTTCTTT. The full variable domain, completed using reference TRBV28 and TRBJ1-1, is DVKVTQSSRYLVKRTGEKVFLECVQDMDHENMFWYRQDPGLGLRLIYFSYDVKMKEKGDIPEGYSVSREKKERFSLILESASTNQTSMYLCASSIQGWNTEAFFGQGTRLTVV.

This chain connects TRBV4-1 to TRBJ2-7; weak D call: TRBD1 (6 bases). CDR1 is MGHRA and CDR2 is YSYEKL in the germline V gene. The CDR3 runs 13 residues. V lost 0 bases, J lost 7 bases, and 10 bases lay in between. CDR3 bases: TGCGCCAGCAGCCAAGAGACAGGCTGGGAGCAGTACTTC. This codes for CASSQETGWEQYF.

The genes are TRBV11-3 and TRBJ2-7; D unclear. V shed 0 bases and J shed 6 bases, with 15 bases lying between them. The CDR3 length is 15 residues. The germline V gene has CDR1 SGHNT and CDR2 YENEEA. In DNA, the CDR3 is TGTGCCAGCAGCTTAGATTCGACCGGGTTCGGCGAGCAGTACTTC. As protein: CASSLDSTGFGEQYF.

This chain connects TRBV6-1 to TRBJ2-3; D possibly corresponds to TRBD2 (6 bases). Germline values: CDR1 MNHNS, CDR2 SASEGT. The CDR3 sequence is 13 residues long. Trimming removed 11 bases at V and 2 bases at J, with 14 bases between. The CDR3 sequence is CAAGLALTDTQYF. CDR3 sequence (DNA): TGTGCCGCGGGACTGGCCCTCACAGATACGCAGTATTTT.